This T cell receptor beta chain appears in the sequencing data of a study of shared T cell receptors in the human thymus. Trimming removed 6 bases from V and 6 bases from J; junction bases left unmatched: 6. CDR1 is MNHEY and CDR2 is SMNVEV in the germline V gene (reference sequence). The CDR3 contains 14 residues. Profiled with immunoSEQ multiplex PCR; TCRdb holds only in-frame clones, not every one. The sample gives over 450,000 clones, around 78% of which show up once; 0.01% to 0.015% is in the top ten. These sequences were also reported in another study, on human thymus T cells. As that report states: Infants, healthy and Finnish, who were having corrective surgery for congenital heart defects served as donors. Thymus pieces cut out during corrective heart surgery were the tissue that was used. Both thymic and peripheral blood repertoires showed apparently biased V and J usage. Related research described thymic repertoires that were highly overlapping among unrelated individuals.

The TCR sequence derives from a boy under two years old with a congenital heart defect. V gene TRBV27 combines with J gene TRBJ1-4; 8 bases are shared with TRBD1. Sequenced material: thymocytes. The CDR3 loop is CASRNGTGDEKLFF. In DNA form, the CDR3 reads TGTGCCAGCAGAAACGGGACAGGAGATGAAAAACTGTTTTTT.